This record covers a single T cell receptor (beta chain). The entry originates in a study of control samples from healthy donors and cancer patients. The ends lost 4 bases at V and 2 bases at J; junction bases unmatched: 7. This CDR3 is built from 16 residues. Germline CDR1 SGHDT, CDR2 YYEEEE. Sequencing used immunoSEQ multiplex PCR; TCRdb keeps in-frame clones, though not all of them. Counted here are under 95,000 clones, approximately 89% occurring once; the ten biggest clones make up nearly 0.95%. The receptor was derived from a woman aged 30 to 39 in good health. The chain couples TRBV5-6 to TRBJ1-3; the match to TRBD1 covers 9 bases. Sequenced sample: blood. The CDR3 loop is CASSIGTGLTGNTIYF. The CDR3 DNA reads as TGTGCCAGCAGCATAGGGACAGGGTTAACTGGAAACACCATATATTTT. The full variable domain, its missing parts supplied by reference TRBV5-6 and TRBJ1-3, is DAGVTQSPTHLIKTRGQQVTLRCSPKSGHDTVSWYQQALGQGPQFIFQYYEEEERQRGNFPDRFSGHQFPNYSSELNVNALLLGDSALYLCASSIGTGLTGNTIYFGEGSWLTVV.